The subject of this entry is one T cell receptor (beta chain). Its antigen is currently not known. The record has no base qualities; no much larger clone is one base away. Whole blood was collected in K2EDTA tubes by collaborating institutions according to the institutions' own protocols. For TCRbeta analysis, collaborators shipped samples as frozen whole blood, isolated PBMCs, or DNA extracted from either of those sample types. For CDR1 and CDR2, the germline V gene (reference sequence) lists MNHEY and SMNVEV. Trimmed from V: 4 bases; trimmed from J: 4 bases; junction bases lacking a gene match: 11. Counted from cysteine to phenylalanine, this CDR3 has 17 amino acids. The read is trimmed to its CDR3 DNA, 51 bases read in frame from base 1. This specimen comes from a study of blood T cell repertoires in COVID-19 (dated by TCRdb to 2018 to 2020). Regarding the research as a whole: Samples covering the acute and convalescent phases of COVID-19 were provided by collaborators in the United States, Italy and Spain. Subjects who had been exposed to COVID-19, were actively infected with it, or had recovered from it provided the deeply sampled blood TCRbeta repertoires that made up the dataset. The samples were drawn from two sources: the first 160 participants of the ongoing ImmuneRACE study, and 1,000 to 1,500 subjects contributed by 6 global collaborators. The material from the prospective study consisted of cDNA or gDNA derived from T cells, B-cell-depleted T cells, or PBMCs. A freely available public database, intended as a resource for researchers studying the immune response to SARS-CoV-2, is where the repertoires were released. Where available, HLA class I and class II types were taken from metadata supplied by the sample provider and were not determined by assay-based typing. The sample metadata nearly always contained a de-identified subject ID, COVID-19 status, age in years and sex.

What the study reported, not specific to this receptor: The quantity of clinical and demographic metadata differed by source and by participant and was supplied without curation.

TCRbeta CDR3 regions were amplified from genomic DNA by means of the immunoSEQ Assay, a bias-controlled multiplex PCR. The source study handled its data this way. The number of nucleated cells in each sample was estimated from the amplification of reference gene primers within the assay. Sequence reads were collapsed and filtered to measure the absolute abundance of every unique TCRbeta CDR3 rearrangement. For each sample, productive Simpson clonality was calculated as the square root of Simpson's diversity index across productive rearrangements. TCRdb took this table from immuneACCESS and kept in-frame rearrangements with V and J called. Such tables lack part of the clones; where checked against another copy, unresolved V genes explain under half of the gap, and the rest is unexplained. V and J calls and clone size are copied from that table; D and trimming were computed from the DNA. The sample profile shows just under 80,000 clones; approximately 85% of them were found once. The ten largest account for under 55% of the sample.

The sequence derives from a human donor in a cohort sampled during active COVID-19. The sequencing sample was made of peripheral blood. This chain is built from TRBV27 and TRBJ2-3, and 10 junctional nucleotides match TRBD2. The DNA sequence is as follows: TGTGCCAGCAGTTCTTTCCTAGCGGGAGTATTCCCAGATACGCAGTATTTT. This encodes CASSSFLAGVFPDTQYF.